This passage covers 10 T cell receptor beta chains from one sample sequenced in a study of identical twins listed by TCRdb under 2016. The receptor library was made with 5' RACE. TCRdb lists the instrument as Illumina HiSeq 2000. TCRdb took the public reads, trimmed them with fastp at Q25, ran MiXCR for clone calling and kept in-frame beta chains. Rows with a matching CDR3 protein are joined into one entry that keeps the most common DNA and genes. This sample has 500,000 to 650,000 distinct CDR3 sequences in its table, and under 8.5% of those were observed once. The ten top clones hold 1.6% of the sample. These same records also appear under a second study, on yellow fever vaccine responses in identical twins.

The sample was PBMCs. The receptors were gathered from a woman between 18 and 29 years old in good health.

The V and J genes are TRBV12-3 or TRBV12-4 and TRBJ2-2; D ambiguous. This CDR3 contains 12 residues. The ends were cut back, 6 bases at V and 9 bases at J, with 11 bases in the middle. The CDR3 DNA follows: TGTGCCAGCAGCCCCCCGACGCGGGAGCTGTTTTTT. Its protein product is CASSPPTRELFF.

This clonotype was detected ten times or more. The limits of the CDR3 on the DNA are not certain, so only TCRdb's listed CDR3 is given. V and J are TRBV20-1 and TRBJ2-5. Germline V gene lookup returns CDR1 DFQATT and CDR2 SNEGSKA (reference sequence). The CDR3 spans 12 residues, counting both ends. The CDR3 reads CSTSASALAQYF.

This clonotype was counted a few times. The genes are TRBV20-1 and TRBJ2-1; D is uncertain. In germline, CDR1 is DFQATT, CDR2 SNEGSKA (reference sequence). The CDR3 length is 14 residues. V was clipped by 1 base and J by 3 bases, with 10 bases between them. CDR3: CSARANPYYNEQFF. The CDR3 DNA is TGCAGTGCTAGAGCAAACCCTTACTACAATGAGCAGTTCTTC.

V usage is TRBV3-1 and J usage is TRBJ2-1; D is undetermined. The CDR3 spans 13 residues. Germline values: CDR1 LGHDT, CDR2 YNNKEL (reference sequence). Trimming pared 1 base from V and 8 bases from J, leaving 9 bases between. The CDR3 region is CASSQASVHEQFF. DNA of the CDR3: TGTGCCAGCAGCCAAGCAAGCGTGCATGAGCAGTTCTTC.

Ten or more counts support this clonotype. This rearrangement joins TRBV20-1 to TRBJ1-2; possibly TRBD1 for D (5 bases). CDR1 DFQATT and CDR2 SNEGSKA come from the germline V gene (reference sequence). CDR3 length equals 12 residues. Trimming took off 6 bases at V and 7 bases at J, with 15 bases between the two ends. The CDR3 loop reads CSATTGPRGYTF. The CDR3, as DNA: TGCAGTGCCACAACAGGCCCTCGTGGCTACACCTTC.

There are a few counts of this clonotype. The CDR3 coding sequence is TGTGCCAGCAGTTCCCTCCGGGGGCCCCAAGAGACCCAGTACTTC. Translation gives CASSSLRGPQETQYF. This rearrangement joins TRBV6-5 to TRBJ2-5; TRBD1 or TRBD2 may be the D gene (6 bases each). V shed 4 bases and J shed 1 base, with 13 bases lying between them. Germline V gene sequence: CDR1 MNHEY, CDR2 SVGAGI. There are 15 residues in the CDR3.

This clonotype was seen only a few times. CDR3 loop: CASSFTGSYEQYV. The CDR3 region has the DNA TGTGCCAGCAGCTTCACCGGGAGTTACGAGCAGTACGTC. V usage is TRBV7-8 and J usage is TRBJ2-7, with a tentative D call TRBD2 (6 bases). Per germline, CDR1 SGHVS and CDR2 FQNEAQ. This CDR3 comprises 13 residues. The ends were cut back, 3 bases at V and 4 bases at J, with 10 bases in the middle.

In this sample, this clonotype turned up a few times. This sequence joins TRBV5-1 and TRBJ2-7; weak D call: TRBD2 (5 bases). Trimming removed 0 bases from V and 5 bases from J, with 15 bases in between. From germline, CDR1 is SGHRS and CDR2 YFSETQ. This CDR3 has 15 amino acids. The CDR3 reads CASSLEDSIFHEQYF. DNA of the CDR3: TGCGCCAGCAGCTTGGAGGACTCCATCTTCCACGAGCAGTACTTC. Based on the CDR3 plus reference TRBV5-1 and TRBJ2-7, the full variable domain is KAGVTQTPRYLIKTRGQQVTLSCSPISGHRSVSWYQQTPGQGLQFLFEYFSETQRNKGNFPGRFSGRQFSNSRSEMNVSTLELGDSALYLCASSLEDSIFHEQYFGPGTRLTVT.

The sample holds a few counts of this clonotype. The genes are TRBV5-1 and TRBJ2-3; 10 positions agree with TRBD2. Germline CDR1 SGHRS, CDR2 YFSETQ. The ends lost 4 bases at V and 6 bases at J; junction bases unmatched: 8. CDR3 size: 15 residues. The CDR3 here is CASSPLAGDIDTQYF. Here the CDR3 DNA reads TGCGCCAGCAGCCCCCTAGCGGGAGATATCGATACGCAGTATTTT.

This clonotype occurred a few times. The V and J genes are TRBV20-1 and TRBJ2-1; 7 bases are a match to TRBD2. Looked up from germline, CDR1 is DFQATT and CDR2 is SNEGSKA (reference sequence). The CDR3 runs 18 residues. V lost 4 bases to trimming and J lost 7 bases; unmatched junction nucleotides: 22. The CDR3 is CSAIKLGASGPGENEQFF. DNA of the CDR3: TGCAGTGCTATCAAACTAGGGGCTAGCGGCCCCGGGGAGAATGAGCAGTTCTTC.